The 14 T cell receptor beta chains listed next were all sequenced from one sample in a study of blood T cell repertoires in COVID-19. Using immunoSEQ multiplex PCR, the repertoire was profiled, and TCRdb retains in-frame clones only, with some absent. Of 200,000 or so clones in the sample, roughly four fifths are singletons; the top ten hold over 5%. Specimen: peripheral blood. These receptors came from a woman in her 30s with acute or convalescent COVID-19.

The CDR3 DNA reads as TGTGCCAGCAGGACCCAGGGCATGTTGACCACAGATACGCAGTATTTT. Protein sequence: CASRTQGMLTTDTQYF. The gene calls are TRBV28 and TRBJ2-3, with a possible D match to TRBD1 (5 bases). The CDR3 sequence is 16 residues long. From germline, CDR1 is MDHEN and CDR2 SYDVKM. V gave up 6 bases and J gave up 2 bases, with 18 bases separating them.

This clone showed up just a few times. This sequence joins TRBV27 and TRBJ1-5, with a possible D match to TRBD1 (5 bases). Germline V gene sequence: CDR1 MNHEY, CDR2 SMNVEV (reference sequence). V gave up 3 bases and J gave up 3 bases, with 12 bases separating them. The CDR3 contains 15 residues. The CDR3 sequence: CASSFSRANNQPQHF. The CDR3 region has the DNA TGTGCCAGCAGTTTTTCCAGGGCCAACAATCAGCCCCAGCATTTT.

This chain joins TRBV10-1 and TRBJ2-3; D might be TRBD1 (6 bases). With 3 bases removed from V and 2 bases from J, the gap between germline ends came to 12 bases. Germline lookup yields CDR1 WNHNN and CDR2 SYGVQD (reference sequence). The CDR3 is 15 amino acids. CDR3 residues: CASSDVRGNTDTQYF. DNA of the CDR3: TGCGCCAGCAGTGATGTTAGGGGGAACACAGATACGCAGTATTTT.

The chain is built from TRBV6-5 and TRBJ1-6; a weak D match, TRBD1 (6 bases). V lost 0 bases and J 6 bases, leaving 9 bases between the germline ends. Germline V gene lookup returns CDR1 MNHEY and CDR2 SVGAGI. The CDR3 runs to 15 residues. CDR3 loop: CASSYSDSFNSPLHF. The CDR3 nucleotides are TGTGCCAGCAGTTACTCGGACAGTTTTAATTCACCCCTCCACTTT.

The chain carries TRBV7-7 and TRBJ2-5; D is unclear. CDR3 length equals 14 residues. Per the germline V gene, CDR1 is SSHAT and CDR2 is FNYEAQ (reference sequence). With 1 base removed from V and 0 bases from J, the gap between germline ends came to 6 bases. CDR3: CASSLGRNQETQYF. The CDR3 DNA is TGTGCCAGCAGCTTAGGGCGGAACCAAGAGACCCAGTACTTC.

The chain joins TRBV20-1 to TRBJ2-7; D call uncertain. Germline CDR1 and CDR2: DFQATT and SNEGSKA (reference sequence). This CDR3 is built from 11 residues. Trimming shortened V by 0 bases and J by 9 bases, and 9 bases separated the two germline ends. CDR3 nucleotides: TGCAGTGCTAGAGATGGTGAAGCGCAGTACTTC. It specifies CSARDGEAQYF.

This clone was observed a few times. V and J are TRBV27 and TRBJ2-7; 9 nucleotides agree with TRBD1. Germline CDR1 MNHEY, CDR2 SMNVEV (reference sequence). The V segment lost 0 bases and the J segment 9 bases; nucleotides outside the gene matches: 9. CDR3 length equals 15 residues. CDR3 amino acids: CASSLSMVGQGVQYF. In DNA form, the CDR3 reads TGTGCCAGCAGTTTATCGATGGTGGGACAGGGTGTGCAGTACTTC.

V gene TRBV6-1 combines with J gene TRBJ1-5; D is undetermined. CDR1 MNHNS and CDR2 SASEGT come from the germline V gene. Trimming removed 3 bases at V and 2 bases at J, with 11 bases between. The CDR3 covers 15 residues. The CDR3 sequence is CASSDTRGRNQPQHF. The CDR3 DNA follows: TGTGCCAGCAGTGACACGAGAGGGCGCAATCAGCCCCAGCATTTT.

The chain uses TRBV20-1 and TRBJ1-6; a possible D gene is TRBD1 (6 bases). The CDR3 runs to 11 residues. V gave up 5 bases and J gave up 11 bases, with 10 bases separating them. CDR1 DFQATT and CDR2 SNEGSKA come from the germline V gene (reference sequence). The CDR3 bases are TGCAGTGCTGAACAGGGAACACCCCTCCACTTT. This translates into CSAEQGTPLHF.

The sample holds a few counts of this clone. This chain joins TRBV25-1 and TRBJ1-2; D gene ambiguous. Germline CDR1 reads MGHDK; CDR2 reads SYGVNS. The V gene lost 11 bases and the J gene lost 8 bases, with 12 bases spanning the gap. This CDR3 region has 10 residues. The CDR3 sequence is CASQEGGYTF. As DNA, the CDR3 is TGTGCCTCGCAAGAGGGCGGCTACACCTTC.

The chain has TRBV7-9 and TRBJ2-7; 10 bases line up with TRBD2. The germline CDR1 and CDR2 sequences are SEHNR and FQNEAQ (reference sequence). The ends lost 7 bases at V and 4 bases at J; junction bases unmatched: 4. There are 13 residues in the CDR3. CDR3 nucleotide sequence: TGTGCCAGCACCGGACTAGCGGTATACGAGCAGTACTTC. Its translation is CASTGLAVYEQYF.

This clone appeared once. The V gene is TRBV5-5, the J gene TRBJ2-7; D not certain. V lost 0 bases and J 1 base, leaving 14 bases between the germline ends. The CDR3 loop spans 16 amino acids. The V gene's germline CDR1 is SGHKS and CDR2 YYEKEE (reference sequence). As DNA, the CDR3 is TGTGCCAGCAGCTTGGCATCGCGTTTTCAATCCTACGAGCAGTACTTC. Translating gives CASSLASRFQSYEQYF.

This clone has only a few counts. Other DNA sequences from this sample encode an identical CDR3 as well. This chain joins TRBV20-1 and TRBJ1-1, with a tentative D call TRBD1 (6 bases). Per germline, CDR1 DFQATT and CDR2 SNEGSKA (reference sequence). V lost 6 bases to trimming and J lost 7 bases, with 9 bases between them. The CDR3 spans 10 residues. The CDR3 spells CSAMDSEAFF. As DNA, the CDR3 is TGCAGTGCAATGGACAGTGAAGCTTTCTTT.

V usage is TRBV9 and J usage is TRBJ1-2, with TRBD1 identical over 10 bases. V lost 3 bases and J lost 5; bases outside the gene matches: 4. This CDR3 is 14 amino acids long. Germline CDR1 is SGDLS and CDR2 is YYNGEE. The CDR3 spells CASSEVGQGYGYTF. The CDR3 coding sequence is TGTGCCAGCAGCGAGGTGGGACAGGGGTATGGCTACACCTTC.